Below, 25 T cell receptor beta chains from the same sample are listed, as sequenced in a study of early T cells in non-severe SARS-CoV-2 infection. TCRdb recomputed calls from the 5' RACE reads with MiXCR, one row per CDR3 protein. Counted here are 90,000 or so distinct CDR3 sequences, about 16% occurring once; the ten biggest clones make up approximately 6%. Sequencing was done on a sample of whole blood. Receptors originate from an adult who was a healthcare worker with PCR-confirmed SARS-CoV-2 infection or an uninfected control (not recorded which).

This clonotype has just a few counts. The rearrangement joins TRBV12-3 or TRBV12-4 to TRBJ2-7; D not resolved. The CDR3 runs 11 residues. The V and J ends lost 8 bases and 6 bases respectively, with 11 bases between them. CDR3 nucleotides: TGTGCCAGCGCTGAACGGAGCGAGCAGTACTTC. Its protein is CASAERSEQYF.

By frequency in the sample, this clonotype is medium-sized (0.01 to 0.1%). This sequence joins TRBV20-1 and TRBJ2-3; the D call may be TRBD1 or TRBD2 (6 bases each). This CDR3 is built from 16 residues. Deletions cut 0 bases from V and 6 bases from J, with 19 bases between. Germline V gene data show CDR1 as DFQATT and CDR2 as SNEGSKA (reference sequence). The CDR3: CSARDHSGGPWDTQYF. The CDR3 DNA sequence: TGCAGTGCTAGAGATCACTCTGGGGGGCCATGGGATACGCAGTATTTT.

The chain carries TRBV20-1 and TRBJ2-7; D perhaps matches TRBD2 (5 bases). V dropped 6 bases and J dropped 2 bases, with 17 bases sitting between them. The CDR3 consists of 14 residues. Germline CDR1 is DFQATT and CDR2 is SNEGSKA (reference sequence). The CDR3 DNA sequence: TGCAGTGCGCAGATCAGCGCGGGCCCCTACGAGCAGTACTTC. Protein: CSAQISAGPYEQYF.

CDR3: CASSPTGNSNQPQHF. CDR3 DNA sequence: TGTGCCAGCAGCCCGACAGGGAATAGCAATCAGCCCCAGCATTTT. The rearrangement joins TRBV11-2 to TRBJ1-5; TRBD1 agrees at 7 bases. Per germline, CDR1 SGHAT and CDR2 FQNNGV. The CDR3 is made up of 15 amino acids. V shed 5 bases and J 0 bases; nucleotides not matched to a gene: 4.

Written as DNA, the CDR3 is TGTGCCAGCAGTTACTCCGTCGGGGGGGATTCACCCCTCCACTTT. It encodes CASSYSVGGDSPLHF. V and J are TRBV6-5 and TRBJ1-6; TRBD1 might be the D (5 bases). Per the germline V gene, CDR1 is MNHEY and CDR2 is SVGAGI. V was trimmed by 0 bases and J by 8 bases, leaving 11 bases between them. The CDR3 spans 15 residues.

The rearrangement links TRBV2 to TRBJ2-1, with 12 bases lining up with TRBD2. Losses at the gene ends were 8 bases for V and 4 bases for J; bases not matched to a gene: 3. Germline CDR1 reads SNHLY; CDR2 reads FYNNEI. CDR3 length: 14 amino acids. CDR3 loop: CASLTSGGYNEQFF. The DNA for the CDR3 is TGTGCCAGCCTGACTAGCGGGGGATACAATGAGCAGTTCTTC. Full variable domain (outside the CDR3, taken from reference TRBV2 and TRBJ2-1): EPEVTQTPSHQVTQMGQEVILRCVPISNHLYFYWYRQILGQKVEFLVSFYNNEISEKSEIFDDQFSVERPDGSNFTLKIRSTKLEDSAMYFCASLTSGGYNEQFFGPGTRLTVL.

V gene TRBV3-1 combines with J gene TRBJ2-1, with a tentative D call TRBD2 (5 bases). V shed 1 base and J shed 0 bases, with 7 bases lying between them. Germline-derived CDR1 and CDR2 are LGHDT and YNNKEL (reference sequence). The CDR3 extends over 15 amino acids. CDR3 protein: CASSQGGSSYNEQFF. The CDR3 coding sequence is TGTGCCAGCAGCCAAGGAGGGAGCTCCTACAATGAGCAGTTCTTC.

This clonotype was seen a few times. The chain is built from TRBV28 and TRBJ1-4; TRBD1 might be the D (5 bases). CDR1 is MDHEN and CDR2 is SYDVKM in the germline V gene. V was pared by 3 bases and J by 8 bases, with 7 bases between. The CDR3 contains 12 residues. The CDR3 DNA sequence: TGTGCCAGCAGTTTGGGGGTCGAAAAACTGTTTTTT. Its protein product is CASSLGVEKLFF.

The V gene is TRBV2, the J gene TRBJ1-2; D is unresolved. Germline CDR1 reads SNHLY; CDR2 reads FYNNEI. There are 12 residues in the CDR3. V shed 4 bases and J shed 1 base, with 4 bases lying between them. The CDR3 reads CASSASNYGYTF. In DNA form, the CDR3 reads TGTGCCAGCAGTGCCAGTAACTATGGCTACACCTTC.

The CDR3 DNA is TGCGCCAGCAGCTTGGGGCCCATAGGCAATTCACCCCTCCACTTT. Protein sequence: CASSLGPIGNSPLHF. The chain carries TRBV5-1 and TRBJ1-6; no clear D. The CDR3 spans 15 residues. Germline V gene lookup returns CDR1 SGHRS and CDR2 YFSETQ. The V gene lost 0 bases and the J gene lost 7 bases, with 11 bases spanning the gap.

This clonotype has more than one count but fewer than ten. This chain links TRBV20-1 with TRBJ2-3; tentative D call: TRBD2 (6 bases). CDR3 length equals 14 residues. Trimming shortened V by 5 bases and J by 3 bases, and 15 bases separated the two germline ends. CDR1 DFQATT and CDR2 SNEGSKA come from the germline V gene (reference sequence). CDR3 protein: CSAARDGGTDTQYF. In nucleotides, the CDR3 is TGCAGTGCTGCCCGGGACGGAGGGACAGATACGCAGTATTTT.

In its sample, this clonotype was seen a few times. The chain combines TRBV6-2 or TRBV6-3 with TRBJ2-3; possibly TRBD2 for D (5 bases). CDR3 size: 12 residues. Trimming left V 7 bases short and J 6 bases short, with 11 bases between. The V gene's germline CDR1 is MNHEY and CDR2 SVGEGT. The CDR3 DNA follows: TGTGCCAGCATCGCCCTAGCTGATACGCAGTATTTT. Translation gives CASIALADTQYF.

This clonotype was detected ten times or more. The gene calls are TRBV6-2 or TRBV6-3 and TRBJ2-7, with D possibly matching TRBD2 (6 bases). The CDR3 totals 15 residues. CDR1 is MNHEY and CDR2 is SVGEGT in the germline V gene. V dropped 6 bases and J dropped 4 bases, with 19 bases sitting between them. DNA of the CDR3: TGTGCCAGCAGATGGGACGGGAGCCCCGGGTACGAGCAGTACTTC. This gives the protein CASRWDGSPGYEQYF.

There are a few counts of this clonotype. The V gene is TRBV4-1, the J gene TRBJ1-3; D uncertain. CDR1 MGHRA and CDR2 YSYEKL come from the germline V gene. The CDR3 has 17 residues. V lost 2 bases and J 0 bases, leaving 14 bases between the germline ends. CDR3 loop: CASSQSPATYSGNTIYF. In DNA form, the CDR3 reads TGCGCCAGCAGCCAATCCCCAGCCACTTACTCTGGAAACACCATATATTTT.

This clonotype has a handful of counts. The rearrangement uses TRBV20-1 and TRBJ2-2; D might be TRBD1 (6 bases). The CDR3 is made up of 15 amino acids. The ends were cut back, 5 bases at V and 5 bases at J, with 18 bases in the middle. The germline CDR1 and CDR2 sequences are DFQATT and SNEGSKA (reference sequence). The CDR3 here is CSAYRFGGRTGELFF. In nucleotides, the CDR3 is TGCAGTGCTTACCGGTTTGGGGGCCGGACCGGGGAGCTGTTTTTT.

The CDR3 coding sequence is TGTGCCAGCTCACAGGGTGTTAATTCACCCCTCCACTTT. Protein sequence: CASSQGVNSPLHF. V usage is TRBV5-5 and J usage is TRBJ1-6, with D tentatively TRBD1 (6 bases). Per the germline V gene, CDR1 is SGHKS and CDR2 is YYEKEE (reference sequence). Between the trimmed V and J ends, which lost 7 bases and 6 bases, there was a span of 11 bases. This CDR3 comprises 13 residues.

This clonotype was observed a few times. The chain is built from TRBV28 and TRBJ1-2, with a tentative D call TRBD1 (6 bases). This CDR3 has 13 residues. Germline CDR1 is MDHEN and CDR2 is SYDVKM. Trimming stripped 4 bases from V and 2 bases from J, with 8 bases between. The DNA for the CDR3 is TGTGCCAGCAGTTACACAGGGAACTATGGCTACACCTTC. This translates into CASSYTGNYGYTF.

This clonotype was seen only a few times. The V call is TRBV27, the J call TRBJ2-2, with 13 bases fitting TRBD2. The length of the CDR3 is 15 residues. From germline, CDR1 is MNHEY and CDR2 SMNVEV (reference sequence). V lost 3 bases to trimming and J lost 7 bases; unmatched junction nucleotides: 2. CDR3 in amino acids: CASSLTSGRSGELFF. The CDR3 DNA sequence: TGTGCCAGCAGTTTGACTAGCGGGAGGAGCGGGGAGCTGTTTTTT.

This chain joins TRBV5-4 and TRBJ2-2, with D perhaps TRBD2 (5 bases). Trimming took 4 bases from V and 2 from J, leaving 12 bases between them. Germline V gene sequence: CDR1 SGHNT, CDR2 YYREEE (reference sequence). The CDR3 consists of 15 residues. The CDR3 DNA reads TGTGCCAGCAGCCTCCCGACGGGAAACACCGGGGAGCTGTTTTTT. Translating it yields CASSLPTGNTGELFF. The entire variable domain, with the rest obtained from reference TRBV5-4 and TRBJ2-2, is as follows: ETGVTQSPTHLIKTRGQQVTLRCSSQSGHNTVSWYQQALGQGPQFIFQYYREEENGRGNFPPRFSGLQFPNYSSELNVNALELDDSALYLCASSLPTGNTGELFFGEGSRLTVL.

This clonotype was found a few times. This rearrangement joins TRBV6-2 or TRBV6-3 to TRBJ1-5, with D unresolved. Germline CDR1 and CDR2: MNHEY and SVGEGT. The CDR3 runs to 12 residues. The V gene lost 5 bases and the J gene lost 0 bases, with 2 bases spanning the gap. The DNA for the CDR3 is TGTGCCAGCAGTGGTAGCAATCAGCCCCAGCATTTT. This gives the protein CASSGSNQPQHF.

The CDR3 reads CASSPEAGWEQYF. The CDR3 nucleotides read TGCGCCAGCAGCCCGGAGGCGGGCTGGGAGCAGTACTTC. The J gene is TRBJ2-7, the V gene TRBV5-1, with D perhaps matching TRBD2 (5 bases). This CDR3 contains 13 residues. The V end lost 4 bases, the J end lost 7 bases, and 15 bases lay between the germline ends. CDR1 is SGHRS, CDR2 YFSETQ, per germline.

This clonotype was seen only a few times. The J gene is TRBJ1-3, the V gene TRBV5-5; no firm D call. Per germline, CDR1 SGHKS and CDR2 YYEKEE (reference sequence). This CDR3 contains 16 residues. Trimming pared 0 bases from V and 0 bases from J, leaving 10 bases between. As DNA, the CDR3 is TGTGCCAGCAGCTTGGGATTCCGGGCCTCTGGAAACACCATATATTTT. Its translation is CASSLGFRASGNTIYF.

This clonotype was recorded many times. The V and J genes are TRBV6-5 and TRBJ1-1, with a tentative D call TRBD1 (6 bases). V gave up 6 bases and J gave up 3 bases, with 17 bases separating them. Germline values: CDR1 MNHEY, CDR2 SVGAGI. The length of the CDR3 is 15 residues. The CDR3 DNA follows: TGTGCCAGCAGCCTCCAGGCCCCAGGGGACACTGAAGCTTTCTTT. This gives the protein CASSLQAPGDTEAFF.

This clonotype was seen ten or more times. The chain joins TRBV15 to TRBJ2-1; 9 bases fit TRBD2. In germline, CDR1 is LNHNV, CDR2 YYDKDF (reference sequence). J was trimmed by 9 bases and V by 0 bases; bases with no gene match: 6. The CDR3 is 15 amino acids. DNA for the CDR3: TGTGCCACCAGCAGAGAGTTAGCGGGAGCACGTGAGCAGTTCTTC. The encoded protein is CATSRELAGAREQFF.

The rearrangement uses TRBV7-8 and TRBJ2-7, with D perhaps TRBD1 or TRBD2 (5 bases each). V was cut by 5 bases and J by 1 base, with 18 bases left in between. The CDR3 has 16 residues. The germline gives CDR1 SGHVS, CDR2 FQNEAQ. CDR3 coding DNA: TGTGCCAGCAGCATAGGGTCCGGGACGATATCCTACGAGCAGTACTTC. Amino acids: CASSIGSGTISYEQYF.